This T cell receptor beta chain was recorded in a study of identical twins. The study's findings and limits: Models, which agreed with sharing between unrelated individuals, nonetheless underestimated the out-of-frame TCR alpha sharing seen in monozygotic twins. The authors drew conclusions from cross-sectional statistical analysis rather than following the same donors.

This clonotype has ten or more counts. Antigen unknown. After template switching added a universal primer site, the resulting cDNA carried unique molecular identifiers. MiXCR, run by TCRdb on the 5' RACE reads, gives a single entry per CDR3 protein. The sample has just under 650,000 distinct CDR3 sequences, 7.1% seen once. These same data were also listed under a study on yellow fever vaccine responses in identical twins.

The material sequenced was PBMCs. This clonotype originated in a woman younger than 30 in good health.

For the CDR3, the DNA is TGTGCCAGCAGTTTTACGACGGGGGGCAATCAGCCCCAGCATTTT. This translates into CASSFTTGGNQPQHF. The genes are TRBV12-3 or TRBV12-4 and TRBJ1-5; TRBD1 might be the D (5 bases). The length of the CDR3 is 15 residues. V dropped 3 bases and J dropped 2 bases, with 11 bases sitting between them.